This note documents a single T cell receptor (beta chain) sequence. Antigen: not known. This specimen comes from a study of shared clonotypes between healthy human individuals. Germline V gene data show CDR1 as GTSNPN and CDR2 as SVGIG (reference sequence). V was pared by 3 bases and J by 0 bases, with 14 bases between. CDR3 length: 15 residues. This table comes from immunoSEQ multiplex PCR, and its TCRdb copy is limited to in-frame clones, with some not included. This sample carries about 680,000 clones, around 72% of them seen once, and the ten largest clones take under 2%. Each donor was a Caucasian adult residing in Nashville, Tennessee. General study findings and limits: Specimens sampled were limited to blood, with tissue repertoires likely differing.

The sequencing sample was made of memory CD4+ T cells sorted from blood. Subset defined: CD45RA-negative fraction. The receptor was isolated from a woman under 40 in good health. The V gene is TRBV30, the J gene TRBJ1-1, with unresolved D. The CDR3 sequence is CAWRGRPIMNTEAFF. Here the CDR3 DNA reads TGTGCCTGGAGAGGCAGGCCAATAATGAACACTGAAGCTTTCTTT.